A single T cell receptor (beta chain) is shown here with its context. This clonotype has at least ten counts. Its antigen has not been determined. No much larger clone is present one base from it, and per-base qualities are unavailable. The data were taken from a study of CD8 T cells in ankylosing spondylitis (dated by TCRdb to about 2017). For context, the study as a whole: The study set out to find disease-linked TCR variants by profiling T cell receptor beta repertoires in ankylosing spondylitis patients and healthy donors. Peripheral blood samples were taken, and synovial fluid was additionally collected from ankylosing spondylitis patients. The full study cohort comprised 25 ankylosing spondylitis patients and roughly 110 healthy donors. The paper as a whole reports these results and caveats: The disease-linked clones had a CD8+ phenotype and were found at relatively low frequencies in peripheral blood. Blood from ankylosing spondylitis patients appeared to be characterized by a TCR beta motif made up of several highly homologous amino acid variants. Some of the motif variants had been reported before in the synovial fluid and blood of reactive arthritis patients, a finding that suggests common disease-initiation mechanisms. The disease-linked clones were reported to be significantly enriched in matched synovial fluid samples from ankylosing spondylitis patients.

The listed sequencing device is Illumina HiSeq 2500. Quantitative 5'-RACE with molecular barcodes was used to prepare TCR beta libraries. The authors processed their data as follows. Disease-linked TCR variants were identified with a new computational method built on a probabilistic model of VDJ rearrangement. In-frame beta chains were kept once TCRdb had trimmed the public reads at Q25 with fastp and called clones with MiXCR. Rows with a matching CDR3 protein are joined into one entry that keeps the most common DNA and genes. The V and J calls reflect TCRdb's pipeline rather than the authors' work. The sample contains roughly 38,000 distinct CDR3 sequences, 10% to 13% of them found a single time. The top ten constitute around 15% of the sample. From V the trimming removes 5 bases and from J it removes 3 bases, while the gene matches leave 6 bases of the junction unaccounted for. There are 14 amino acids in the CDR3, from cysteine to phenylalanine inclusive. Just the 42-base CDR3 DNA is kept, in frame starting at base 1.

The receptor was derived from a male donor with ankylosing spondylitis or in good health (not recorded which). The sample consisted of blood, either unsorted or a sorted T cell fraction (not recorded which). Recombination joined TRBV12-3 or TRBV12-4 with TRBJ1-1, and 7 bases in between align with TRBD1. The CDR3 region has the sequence CASSGDRVDTEAFF. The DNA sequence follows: TGTGCCAGCAGTGGAGACAGGGTTGACACTGAAGCTTTCTTT.